These 25 T cell receptor beta chains came from one sample sequenced in a study of tumor and adjacent non-tumor tissue in lung cancer (dated by TCRdb to the late 2010s). The library was generated by multiplex PCR. The reads were generated on an Illumina HiSeq 2500. TCRbeta libraries were built by three rounds of nested PCR using primers (Table S4), following protocols modified from ARM-PCR. Through fastp at Q25 and MiXCR, TCRdb rebuilt clones from the public reads, retaining in-frame beta chains. Every CDR3 protein is listed once, alongside the most common genes and DNA of its rows. Present in this sample are roughly 140,000 distinct CDR3 sequences, roughly 70% of which were seen just once. The biggest ten clones account for roughly 18% of the sample. RNA was isolated from bulk unsorted tissue, and RNA quality was assessed with a NanoDrop ND-1000 and an Agilent 2100. Sequencing was carried out using lung tumor tissue. Receptor source: a man aged 60-69 years with small cell lung cancer.

This clonotype was seen only a few times. This sequence joins TRBV4-1 and TRBJ2-1, with 15 nucleotides matching TRBD2. J gave up 6 bases and V 4 bases, and 16 bases lay outside the gene matches. The CDR3 has 20 residues. CDR1 MGHRA and CDR2 YSYEKL come from the germline V gene. This CDR3 reads CASSRIPGLAGGSVGNEQFF. The CDR3 bases are TGCGCCAGCAGCCGAATCCCGGGACTAGCGGGAGGAAGCGTTGGCAATGAGCAGTTCTTC.

This clonotype was seen many times. The chain joins TRBV6-5 to TRBJ1-2, with a tentative D call TRBD1 (6 bases). The CDR3 has 13 amino acids. Trimming took 5 bases from V and 7 from J, leaving 14 bases between them. Germline lookup yields CDR1 MNHEY and CDR2 SVGAGI. The CDR3 sequence is CASSPRGKGGYTF. DNA of the CDR3: TGTGCCAGCAGTCCGAGGGGGAAGGGTGGCTACACCTTC.

This clonotype has more than one count but fewer than ten. The J gene is TRBJ2-5, the V gene TRBV11-2, with D possibly called TRBD1 or TRBD2 (5 bases each). Germline CDR1 and CDR2: SGHAT and FQNNGV. The CDR3 length is 12 residues. The CDR3: CAGSVTGTHEYF. The CDR3 DNA reads TGTGCAGGCAGCGTAACCGGGACCCACGAATACTTC.

The chain couples TRBV7-9 to TRBJ2-7; no definite D call. Trimming left V 3 bases short and J 6 bases short, with 9 bases between. In germline, CDR1 is SEHNR, CDR2 FQNEAQ (reference sequence). The CDR3 length is 12 residues. CDR3 protein: CASSFKLSEQYF. The CDR3 region has the DNA TGTGCCAGCAGCTTTAAGTTGTCCGAGCAGTACTTC.

Concerning this clonotype: The germline gene is not matched at one end of the junction; a read error may be the cause. The chain has TRBV4-1 and TRBJ2-7; 13 positions agree with TRBD2. CDR3 length: 15 residues. The germline CDR1 and CDR2 sequences are MGHRA and YSYEKL. CDR3 nucleotides: TGCACCAGCATTGAGGGACTAGCGGGAAACTACGAGCAGTACTTC. Its protein product is CTSIEGLAGNYEQYF.

As to this clonotype: The conserved phenylalanine or tryptophan is not found at the CDR3 terminus, so this likely reflects a read error. The chain carries TRBV20-1 and TRBJ2-5; D perhaps matches TRBD2 (6 bases). V lost 4 bases and J lost 2, with 11 bases in between. This CDR3 spans 13 amino acids. Germline-derived CDR1 and CDR2 are DFQATT and SNEGSKA (reference sequence). CDR3 bases: TGCAGTGCTAACGAGGGAGGTCAAGAGACCCAGTACCTC. It codes for CSANEGGQETQYL.

Details on this clonotype: One end of the junction is discordant with germline, which a read error may explain. The chain employs TRBV12-3 or TRBV12-4 and TRBJ2-1, with D possibly being TRBD2 (5 bases). The CDR3 contains 13 residues. The DNA for the CDR3 is TGTACCAGCAGTTTACTAGGCTACAATGAGCAGTTCTTC. Its protein is CTSSLLGYNEQFF.

This sequence joins TRBV12-3 or TRBV12-4 and TRBJ1-1; D not certain. There are 12 residues in the CDR3. Trimming pared 7 bases from V and 1 base from J, leaving 7 bases between. The CDR3 loop reads CASIQTNTEAFF. The CDR3, as DNA: TGTGCCAGCATCCAGACGAACACTGAAGCTTTCTTT.

Points on this clonotype: The conserved final phenylalanine or tryptophan is absent from the CDR3, which likely points to a read error. No DNA is shown, since the ends of the CDR3 on it are uncertain; the CDR3 is the one TCRdb lists. The chain links TRBV11-2 to TRBJ2-5; whether TRBD2, the table's D call, matches the DNA was not checked. The CDR3 sequence runs 12 residues, both termini included. Germline CDR1 and CDR2: SGHAT and FQNNGV. CDR3 loop: CAGSVTGTQEYL.

The chain has TRBV5-5 and TRBJ2-7; TRBD2 might be the D (5 bases). The germline V gene encodes CDR1 SGHKS and CDR2 YYEKEE (reference sequence). The CDR3 length is 14 residues. V was cut by 2 bases and J by 2 bases, with 11 bases left in between. The CDR3 sequence is CASSFAPSPYEQYV. The CDR3 nucleotides are TGTGCCAGCAGCTTTGCTCCTAGCCCCTACGAGCAGTACGTC.

This clonotype was found a few times. The junction does not match germline at one end; this may be a read error. The chain joins TRBV4-1 to TRBJ2-7, with no clear D. Germline CDR1 reads MGHRA; CDR2 reads YSYEKL. The CDR3 has 14 residues. The CDR3 sequence is CASSQQIVSYEQYF. The CDR3 bases are TGTGCCAGCAGCCAGCAAATAGTCTCCTACGAGCAGTACTTC.

The sample holds many counts of this clonotype. The J gene is TRBJ2-1, the V gene TRBV11-2; D remains ambiguous. The CDR3 runs 15 residues. The germline CDR1 and CDR2 sequences are SGHAT and FQNNGV. Trimming removed 6 bases at V and 6 bases at J, with 18 bases between. The CDR3 protein is CASSKTGSPGNEQFF. The CDR3 region has the DNA TGTGCCAGCAGTAAAACCGGATCCCCAGGCAATGAGCAGTTCTTC.

This sequence joins TRBV5-1 and TRBJ2-5; 12 bases match TRBD1. The CDR3 sequence is 17 residues long. V was pared by 2 bases and J by 5 bases, with 10 bases of the junction left unmatched. Germline CDR1 is SGHRS and CDR2 is YFSETQ. Here the CDR3 DNA reads TGCGCCAGCAGCTTTGGGACAGGGGGCGCAACCTACGAGACCCAGTACTTC. Protein product: CASSFGTGGATYETQYF.

Worth noting for this clonotype: A junction end diverges from the germline sequence, so it may reflect a read error. CDR3 region: CARSLRGSLLATGELYF. The CDR3 DNA is TGTGCCAGAAGCTTAAGGGGCAGTTTATTAGCCACCGGGGAGCTGTATTTT. This chain uses TRBV11-3 with TRBJ2-2; D may be TRBD1 or TRBD2 (5 bases each). Germline V gene data show CDR1 as SGHNT and CDR2 as YENEEA. The CDR3 is 17 amino acids.

A word on this clonotype: Relative to the germline gene, one junction end is altered; a read error may explain this. V and J are TRBV11-2 and TRBJ2-1; the D is unclear. In germline, CDR1 is SGHAT, CDR2 FQNNGV. This CDR3 contains 15 residues. CDR3 bases: TGTACCAGCAGCAAAGCGAGAGCATTATACAATGAGCAGTTCTTC. It yields the protein CTSSKARALYNEQFF. Supplemented by reference TRBV11-2 and TRBJ2-1, the full variable domain reads EAGVAQSPRYKIIEKRQSVAFWCNPISGHATLYWYQQILGQGPKLLIQFQNNGVVDDSQLPKDRFSAERLKGVDSTLKIQPAKLEDSAVYLCTSSKARALYNEQFFGPGTRLTVL.

Worth noting for this clonotype: The germline gene is not matched at one end of the junction; a read error may be the cause. The rearrangement joins TRBV6-1 to TRBJ2-7; tentatively, D is TRBD1 (5 bases). The CDR3 covers 15 residues. Per germline, CDR1 MNHNS and CDR2 SASEGT. The DNA for the CDR3 is TGTGCTAGCAGTGAATTAGGGGCTAGCTCCTACGAGCAGTACTTC. Translation: CASSELGASSYEQYF.

A few counts support this clonotype. The chain employs TRBV6-1 and TRBJ2-2; D tentatively reads TRBD1 or TRBD2 (6 bases each). V shed 6 bases and J shed 2 bases, with 10 bases lying between them. This CDR3 is 14 amino acids long. Germline loops: CDR1 MNHNS, CDR2 SASEGT. CDR3 protein: CASSFGGNTGELFF. The CDR3 DNA follows: TGTGCCAGCAGCTTCGGGGGCAACACCGGGGAGCTGTTTTTT.

The chain employs TRBV12-3 or TRBV12-4 and TRBJ2-3, with TRBD2 matching over 8 bases. The V segment lost 4 bases and the J segment 11 bases; nucleotides outside the gene matches: 14. The CDR3 is 15 residues long. CDR3 sequence reads: CASSSGTSYTNRQYF. CDR3 DNA: TGTGCCAGCAGTTCCGGGACTAGTTACACAAATAGGCAGTATTTT.

Remarks on this clonotype: The CDR3 does not end in the conserved phenylalanine or tryptophan, so this is likely a read error. The chain recombines TRBV11-2 with TRBJ2-5; TRBD2 is a possible D gene (7 bases). The length of the CDR3 is 13 residues. The germline V gene encodes CDR1 SGHAT and CDR2 FQNNGV. DNA of the CDR3: TGTGCCAGCAGCTTGGCGGGGGCAGAGATCCAGTACCTC. Encoded protein: CASSLAGAEIQYL.

This clonotype was observed a few times. The chain couples TRBV25-1 to TRBJ2-7; 8 bases are a match to TRBD2. Per germline, CDR1 MGHDK and CDR2 SYGVNS. CDR3 length equals 17 residues. V shed 4 bases, J shed 0 bases, and the junction held 11 bases outside the gene matches. The CDR3 coding sequence is TGTGCCAGCAGTGCCGGTTTGAGACTAGCGAGCTCCTACGAGCAGTACGTC. Translating it yields CASSAGLRLASSYEQYV.

This clonotype was recorded once. One junction end disagrees with the germline gene, perhaps due to a read error. J is TRBJ2-1 and V is TRBV20-1; TRBD1 might be the D (5 bases). The CDR3 is 15 residues long. Germline lookup yields CDR1 DFQATT and CDR2 SNEGSKA (reference sequence). CDR3 in amino acids: CSASQQESSYNEQFF. The CDR3 DNA is TGTAGTGCCTCCCAACAGGAGAGCTCCTACAATGAGCAGTTCTTC.

J is TRBJ1-1 and V is TRBV5-4; the match to TRBD1 covers 8 bases. Germline V lookup: CDR1 SGHNT, CDR2 YYREEE (reference sequence). V trimming: 5 bases; J trimming: 6 bases; junction bases outside the gene matches: 6. This CDR3 has 13 amino acids. DNA for the CDR3: TGTGCCAGCAGAGGGCACAGGGGGTCTGAAGCTTTCTTT. Protein sequence: CASRGHRGSEAFF. Based on the CDR3 plus reference TRBV5-4 and TRBJ1-1, the full variable domain is ETGVTQSPTHLIKTRGQQVTLRCSSQSGHNTVSWYQQALGQGPQFIFQYYREEENGRGNFPPRFSGLQFPNYSSELNVNALELDDSALYLCASRGHRGSEAFFGQGTRLTVV.

This clonotype showed up many times. The J gene is TRBJ1-1, the V gene TRBV6-5, with 7 nucleotides matching TRBD1. Germline loops: CDR1 MNHEY, CDR2 SVGAGI. The CDR3 consists of 16 residues. The ends lost 5 bases at V and 1 base at J; junction bases unmatched: 10. The CDR3 is CASSPRQGVGNTEAFF. DNA for the CDR3: TGTGCCAGCAGTCCTCGGCAGGGGGTGGGGAACACTGAAGCTTTCTTT.

The chain combines TRBV12-3 or TRBV12-4 with TRBJ2-5, with 8 bases lining up with TRBD2. The CDR3 sequence is 14 residues long. With 11 bases clipped from V and 0 bases from J, the junction kept 8 bases outside the gene matches. CDR3 in DNA: TGTGCCGGCAAGCGGGGGCAGTACCAAGAGACCCAGTACTTC. This codes for CAGKRGQYQETQYF.

Comment on this clonotype: The germline gene is not matched at one end of the junction; a read error may be the cause. The V call is TRBV11-1, the J call TRBJ2-3; TRBD1 matches at 8 bases. Germline CDR1 and CDR2: SGHAT and FQDESV (reference sequence). The CDR3 spans 14 residues. The CDR3 is CASSLYRGTYTRYF. The CDR3 nucleotides read TGTGCCAGCAGCTTGTACAGGGGGACATATACGCGGTATTTT.